A single T cell receptor (beta chain) is shown here with its context. PCR involved 60 Vbeta and 13 Jbeta primers. Using immunoSEQ multiplex PCR, the repertoire was profiled, and TCRdb retains in-frame clones only, with some absent. The table records under 200,000 clones, about 70% of them present only once. With 1 base removed from V and 0 bases from J, the gap between germline ends came to 7 bases. CDR1 and CDR2 (germline): GTSNPN, SVGIG (reference sequence). The CDR3 is made up of 13 amino acids. The data belong to a study of cytomegalovirus exposure and HLA in healthy donors. The TCR comes from a young woman in good health and CMV-seronegative. The V call is TRBV30, the J call TRBJ2-7; no clear D. The sample taken for sequencing was PBMCs. The CDR3 loop is CAWSENSSYEQYF. In nucleotides, the CDR3 is TGTGCCTGGAGTGAAAACAGCTCCTACGAGCAGTACTTC.